Detailed here is one TCR beta chain. It was with a sample-barcoded 5' primer and a J-beta primer mix that a second PCR of about 7 to 12 cycles was run. TCRdb fed the 5' RACE reads into MiXCR, producing one record per CDR3 protein. The table shows some 640,000 distinct CDR3 sequences, with roughly 31% occurring only once. The data belong to a study of blood T cells in healthy people across ages. CDR1 is SGHRS and CDR2 is YFSETQ in the germline V gene. CDR3 length equals 13 residues. V lost 0 bases, J lost 10 bases, and 14 bases lay in between. The TCR was taken from a woman of 80 years or more in good health. Material for sequencing was blood. The genes are TRBV5-1 and TRBJ2-7; D is possibly TRBD1 (5 bases). The CDR3 sequence is CASSLGGQGGQYF. The CDR3 DNA reads TGCGCCAGCAGCTTGGGGGGTCAGGGCGGCCAGTACTTC.